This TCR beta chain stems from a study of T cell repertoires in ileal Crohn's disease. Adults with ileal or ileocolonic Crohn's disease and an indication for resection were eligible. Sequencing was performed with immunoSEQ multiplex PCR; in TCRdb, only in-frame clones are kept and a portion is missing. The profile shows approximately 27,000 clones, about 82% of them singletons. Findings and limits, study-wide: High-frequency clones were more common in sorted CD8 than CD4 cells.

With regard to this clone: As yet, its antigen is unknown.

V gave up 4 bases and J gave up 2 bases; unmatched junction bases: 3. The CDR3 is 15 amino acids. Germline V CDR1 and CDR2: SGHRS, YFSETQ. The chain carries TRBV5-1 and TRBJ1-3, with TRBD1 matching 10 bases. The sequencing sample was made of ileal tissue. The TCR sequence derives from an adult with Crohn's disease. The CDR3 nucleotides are TGCGCCAGCAGCGTTGGGACAGGGGCTGGAAACACCATATATTTT. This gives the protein CASSVGTGAGNTIYF.